The present TCR beta chain was sequenced within a study of identical twins. Overall study results and limits: A lower insertion count was a feature of abundant cord blood beta clonotypes, with no such feature in memory repertoires.

The germline V and J ends were trimmed by 4 bases and 6 bases, with 6 bases remaining between them. Germline V gene sequence: CDR1 MGHDK, CDR2 SYGVNS. This CDR3 is 11 amino acids long. Template switching supplied a universal primer site; unique molecular identifiers were carried on the cDNA. TCRdb redid the calling of the 5' RACE reads with MiXCR, one entry per CDR3 protein. The sample carries roughly 770,000 distinct CDR3 sequences, 15% to 20% recorded once. Only a few counts were recorded for this clonotype. The antigen is unknown. The same data also contributed to another study, on T cells expressing NK-cell markers. That paper notes: With an anti-gamma-delta TCR antibody, sorting in several experiments was kept to alpha-beta TCR T cells. Several donors showed these clonotypes also leading the CD3+CD56-NKG2C+ fraction.

The TCR was taken from a young woman in good health. The chain has TRBV25-1 and TRBJ1-1; D remains ambiguous. Sequenced: PBMCs. In nucleotides, the CDR3 is TGTGCCAGCAGTGTCGGACCTGAAGCTTTCTTT. Its protein is CASSVGPEAFF.